Included here is one T cell receptor beta chain sequence, with context. The CDR3 is 15 residues long. Germline V lookup: CDR1 MDHEN, CDR2 SYDVKM. The ends lost 5 bases at V and 5 bases at J; junction bases unmatched: 5. This entry belongs to a study of cytomegalovirus exposure and HLA in healthy donors. The primer mix had 60 Vbeta and 13 Jbeta primers. The method was immunoSEQ multiplex PCR; TCRdb's version includes in-frame clones alone and lacks a portion of them. The profile covers roughly 140,000 clones, with roughly a tenth appearing a single time and less than 2% taken by the ten largest. V gene TRBV28 combines with J gene TRBJ2-3; 12 nucleotides agree with TRBD2. Specimen: PBMCs. This sequence was found in a male donor in good health and CMV-seronegative. CDR3 DNA: TGTGCCAGCAGTAGCGGACTAGCGGGACAAGATACGCAGTATTTT. Its protein is CASSSGLAGQDTQYF.